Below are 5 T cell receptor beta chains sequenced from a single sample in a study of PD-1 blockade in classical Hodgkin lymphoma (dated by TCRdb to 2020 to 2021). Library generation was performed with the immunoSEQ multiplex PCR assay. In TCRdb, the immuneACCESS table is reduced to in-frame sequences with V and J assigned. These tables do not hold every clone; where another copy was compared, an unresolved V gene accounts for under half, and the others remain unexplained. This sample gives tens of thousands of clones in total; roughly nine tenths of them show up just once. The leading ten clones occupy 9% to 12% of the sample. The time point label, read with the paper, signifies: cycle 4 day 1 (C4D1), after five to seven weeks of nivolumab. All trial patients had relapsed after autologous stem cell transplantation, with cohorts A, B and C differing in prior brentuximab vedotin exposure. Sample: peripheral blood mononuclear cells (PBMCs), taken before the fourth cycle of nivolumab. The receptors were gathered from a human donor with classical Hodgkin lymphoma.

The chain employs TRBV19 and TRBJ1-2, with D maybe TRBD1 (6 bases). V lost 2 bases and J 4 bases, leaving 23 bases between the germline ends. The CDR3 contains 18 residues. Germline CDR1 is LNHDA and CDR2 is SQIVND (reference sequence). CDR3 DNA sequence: TGTGCCAGTAGTATAAGCGGGGGTACAGGGCCTGATGTCTATGGCTACACCTTC. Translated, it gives CASSISGGTGPDVYGYTF.

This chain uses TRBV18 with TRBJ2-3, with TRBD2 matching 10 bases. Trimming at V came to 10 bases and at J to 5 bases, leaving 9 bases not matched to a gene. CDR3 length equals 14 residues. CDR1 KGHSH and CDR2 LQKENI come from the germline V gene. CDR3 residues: CATRASGSQDTQYF. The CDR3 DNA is TGTGCCACCCGGGCTAGCGGGAGTCAAGATACGCAGTATTTT.

The CDR3 reads CASSGTGGPSTNEKLFF. The CDR3 coding sequence is TGTGCCAGCAGTGGGACAGGGGGCCCTTCAACTAATGAAAAACTGTTTTTT. This chain connects TRBV2 to TRBJ1-4, with TRBD1 matching over 11 bases. The CDR3 is 17 residues long. Germline CDR1 SNHLY, CDR2 FYNNEI. The ends lost 4 bases at V and 0 bases at J; junction bases unmatched: 4.

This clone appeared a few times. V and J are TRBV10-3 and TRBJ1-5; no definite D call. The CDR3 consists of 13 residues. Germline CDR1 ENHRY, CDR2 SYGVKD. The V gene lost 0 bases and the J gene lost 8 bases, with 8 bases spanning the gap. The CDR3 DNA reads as TGTGCCATCAGTGAGTCAGCCCCGGAGCCCCAGCATTTT. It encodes CAISESAPEPQHF.

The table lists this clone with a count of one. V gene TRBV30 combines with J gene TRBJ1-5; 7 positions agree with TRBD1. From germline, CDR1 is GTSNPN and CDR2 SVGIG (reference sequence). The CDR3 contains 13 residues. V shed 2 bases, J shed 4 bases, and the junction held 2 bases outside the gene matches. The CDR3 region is CAWSRDSNQPQHF. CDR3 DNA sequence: TGTGCCTGGAGTCGGGACAGTAATCAGCCCCAGCATTTT.